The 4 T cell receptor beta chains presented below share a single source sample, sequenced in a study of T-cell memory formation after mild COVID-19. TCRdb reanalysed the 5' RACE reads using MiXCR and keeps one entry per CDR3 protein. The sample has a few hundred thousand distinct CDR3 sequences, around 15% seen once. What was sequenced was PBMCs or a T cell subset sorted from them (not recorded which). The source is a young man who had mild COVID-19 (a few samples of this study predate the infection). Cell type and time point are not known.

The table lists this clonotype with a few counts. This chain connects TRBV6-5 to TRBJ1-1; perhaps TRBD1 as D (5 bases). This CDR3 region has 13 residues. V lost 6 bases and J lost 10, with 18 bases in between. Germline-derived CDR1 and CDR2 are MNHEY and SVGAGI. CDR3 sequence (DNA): TGTGCCAGCAGCCCCGTCCGGGGGGGGACAGCTTTCTTT. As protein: CASSPVRGGTAFF.

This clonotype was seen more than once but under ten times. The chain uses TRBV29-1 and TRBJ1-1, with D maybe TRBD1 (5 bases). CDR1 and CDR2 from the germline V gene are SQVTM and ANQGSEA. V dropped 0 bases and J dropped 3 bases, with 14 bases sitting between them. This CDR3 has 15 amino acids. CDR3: CSVEDRRQTDTEAFF. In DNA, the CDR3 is TGCAGCGTTGAAGATCGCCGGCAGACAGACACTGAAGCTTTCTTT.

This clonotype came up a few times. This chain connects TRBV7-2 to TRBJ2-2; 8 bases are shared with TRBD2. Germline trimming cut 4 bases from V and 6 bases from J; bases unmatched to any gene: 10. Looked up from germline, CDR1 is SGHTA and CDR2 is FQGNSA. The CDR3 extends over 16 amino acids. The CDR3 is CASSSPGLVVAGELFF. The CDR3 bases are TGTGCCAGCAGCTCCCCGGGACTAGTCGTAGCCGGGGAGCTGTTTTTT. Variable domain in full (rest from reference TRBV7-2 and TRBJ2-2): GAGVSQSPSNKVTEKGKDVELRCDPISGHTALYWYRQSLGQGLEFLIYFQGNSAPDKSGLPSDRFSAERTGGSVSTLTIQRTQQEDSAVYLCASSSPGLVVAGELFFGEGSRLTVL.

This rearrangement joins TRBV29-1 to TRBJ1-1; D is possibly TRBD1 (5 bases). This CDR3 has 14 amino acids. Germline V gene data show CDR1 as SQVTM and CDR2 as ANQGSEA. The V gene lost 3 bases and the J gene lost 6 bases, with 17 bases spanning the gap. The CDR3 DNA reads TGCAGCGTTGATCCAATCGCCCGGGACGCTGAAGCTTTCTTT. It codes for CSVDPIARDAEAFF.